This T cell receptor beta chain appears in the sequencing data of a study of cytomegalovirus exposure and HLA in healthy donors. Clones were sequenced by immunoSEQ multiplex PCR, and TCRdb holds only the in-frame ones, with some missing. There are over 110,000 clones in the sample; more than 75% occur only once, and approximately 10% lies in the top ten. The donors were members of the validation cohort, which comprised 120 subjects and was separate from the first cohort of roughly 700 subjects. In germline, CDR1 is SNHLY, CDR2 FYNNEI. The CDR3 totals 15 residues. Trimming took off 3 bases at V and 2 bases at J, with 12 bases between the two ends. Broader study findings: The tendency of first-cohort TCR clusters to co-occur in the 120 or so validation repertoires was the finding of a later analysis. Associated with cytomegalovirus, according to the listing, were 150 to 200 TCR beta chains. Among TCR sequences, most were rare, though some public TCRs appeared in many donors.

This clone was detected once. The antigen is undetermined. The sample comprised PBMCs. This clonotype was sampled from a man younger than 35 in good health and CMV-seropositive. This chain joins TRBV2 and TRBJ2-3, with D possibly TRBD1 on 6 matching bases. CDR3 sequence reads: CASSDGQISTDTQYF. The CDR3 coding sequence is TGTGCCAGCAGTGACGGACAGATATCCACAGATACGCAGTATTTT.